This is a list of T cell receptor beta chains from one sample in a study of cytomegalovirus exposure and HLA in healthy donors. Data came from immunoSEQ multiplex PCR; TCRdb stores just in-frame clones and leaves some out. The table records 90,000 to 150,000 clones, approximately 90% of them present only once. Sequencing input: PBMCs. The receptors derive from a young woman in good health and CMV-seropositive. CDR3s include the opening cysteine and the closing phenylalanine or tryptophan. D genes are given only for firm matches. Some rows have no size entry. The others give once, few or many, or a class for an expanded clone.

clone_size	d_call	v_call	j_call	cdr3_nt	cdr3_aa
.	.	TRBV19	TRBJ2-4	TGTGCCAGTAGTATAGAAAAAACTCGTCGGTCCATTCAGTACTTC	CASSIEKTRRSIQYF
once	.	TRBV2	TRBJ1-4	TGTGCCAGCAGTGAATGGCTAGCAGATCGGGCTGAAAAACTGTTTTTT	CASSEWLADRAEKLFF
.	TRBD1	TRBV6-6	TRBJ1-5	TGTGCCAGCACCTCCGGTGGGACAGGGAGTCAGCCCCAGCATTTT	CASTSGGTGSQPQHF
.	TRBD1	TRBV19	TRBJ1-2	TGTGCCAGTAGTATTCCCTCCTCGGGACAGGGGTCTCTGGTCTCTTCTGGCTACACCTTC	CASSIPSSGQGSLVSSGYTF
once	.	TRBV20-1	TRBJ2-7	TGCAGTGCCGAGGGCCCCTACGAGCAGTACTTC	CSAEGPYEQYF
.	.	TRBV19	TRBJ2-2	TGTGCCAGCAGATTAGCCGGCCTAGTCTCCGGGGAGCTGTTTTTT	CASRLAGLVSGELFF
once	TRBD1	TRBV5-1	TRBJ1-2	TGCGCCAGCAGCGACACAGGGGGCGGCTATGGCTACACCTTC	CASSDTGGGYGYTF
.	TRBD2	TRBV6-5	TRBJ2-7	TGTGCCAGCGGGGCGGGAGTCAGGTACGAGCAGTACTTC	CASGAGVRYEQYF
.	.	TRBV19	TRBJ1-1	TGTGCCAGTACCCACCTCCCGGGAATAGGGACTGAAGCTTTCTTT	CASTHLPGIGTEAFF
.	.	TRBV9	TRBJ1-3	TGTGCCAGCAGCCATCCGGGTTCTCGAGGAAACACCATATATTTT	CASSHPGSRGNTIYF
.	TRBD2	TRBV28	TRBJ2-1	TGTGCCAGCAGGACCGGGACTAGCGGGATCAATGAGCAGTTCTTC	CASRTGTSGINEQFF
.	TRBD1	TRBV5-1	TRBJ2-5	TGCGCCAGCAGCCTAGGGACAGGGAAAGAGACCCAGTACTTC	CASSLGTGKETQYF
.	TRBD1	TRBV5-1	TRBJ2-1	TGCGCCAGCAGCCAGGGGACAGGGTTAACGTATGAGCAGTTCTTC	CASSQGTGLTYEQFF
.	TRBD2	TRBV7-2	TRBJ2-7	TGTGCCAGCAGCTCCCTAGCGGGAGGACCCTACGAGCAGTACTTC	CASSSLAGGPYEQYF
.	TRBD2	TRBV4-1	TRBJ2-1	TGCGCCAGCAGCCAAGAGTCGGGACTAGCGGGACCCTACAATGAGCAGTTCTTC	CASSQESGLAGPYNEQFF
.	.	TRBV9	TRBJ2-1	TGTGCCAGCAGCCGGGATTTACCAAACTACAATGAGCAGTTCTTC	CASSRDLPNYNEQFF
.	TRBD2	TRBV7-2	TRBJ2-7	TGTGCCAGCAGCCCTGGGACTAAACGGGGCGAGCAGTACTTC	CASSPGTKRGEQYF
.	TRBD1	TRBV27	TRBJ2-3	TGTGCCAGCAGTCTTCCACTCGGGGCAGGGGGCCGAGCAGATACGCAGTATTTT	CASSLPLGAGGRADTQYF
.	.	TRBV10-1	TRBJ1-6	TGCGCCAGCTCAGAGGGACTTATTAATTCACCCCTCCACTTT	CASSEGLINSPLHF
.	.	TRBV6-6	TRBJ1-6	TGTGCCAGCAGCACCGACAGGTATCCTTCACCCCTCCACTTT	CASSTDRYPSPLHF
.	.	TRBV5-1	TRBJ2-2	TGCGCCAGCAGCTTGGCCGGGGTTACCAAAACCGGGGAGCTGTTTTTT	CASSLAGVTKTGELFF
.	TRBD2	TRBV13	TRBJ2-1	TGTGCCAGCAGCTCCGGACTAGTTTCGGACAATGAGCAGTTCTTC	CASSSGLVSDNEQFF
.	.	TRBV7-2	TRBJ1-5	TGTGCCAGCAGTCGACGGGGGGTGAGACAGCCCCAGCATTTT	CASSRRGVRQPQHF
.	TRBD1	TRBV7-2	TRBJ1-2	TGTGCCAGCAGCTCACAGGGGTATGGCTACACCTTC	CASSSQGYGYTF
.	.	TRBV7-9	TRBJ2-7	TGTGCCAGCAGCTCCCCGACAGGCGACTACGAGCAGTACTTC	CASSSPTGDYEQYF
few	.	TRBV7-2	TRBJ2-7	TGTGCCAGCAGTCGAGGCTACGAGCAGTACTTC	CASSRGYEQYF
.	.	TRBV2	TRBJ2-7	TGTGCCAGCACCGCACGGGGATGGGAAGAGCAGTACTTC	CASTARGWEEQYF
.	TRBD1	TRBV28	TRBJ1-2	TGTGCCAGCAGGCTAACAGGGGTGTATGGCTACACCTTC	CASRLTGVYGYTF
.	TRBD2	TRBV7-8	TRBJ2-2	TGTGCCAGCAGCTTATATCCAGCGGGAGTACCCGGGGAGCTGTTTTTT	CASSLYPAGVPGELFF